The 26 T cell receptor beta chains reported below all come from one sample, sequenced in a study of shared T cell receptors in the human thymus. This table comes from immunoSEQ multiplex PCR, and its TCRdb copy is limited to in-frame clones, with some not included. The data show about 660,000 clones, more than 75% seen once. These data were likewise used in another study, on human thymus T cells.

Sequencing used thymocytes. The receptors shown here come from a boy younger than two with a congenital heart defect.

This clone was seen only a few times. The chain is built from TRBV15 and TRBJ2-2, with 9 bases matching TRBD2. CDR1 and CDR2 from the germline V gene are LNHNV and YYDKDF (reference sequence). The CDR3 extends over 18 amino acids. V shed 3 bases and J 1 base; nucleotides not matched to a gene: 9. CDR3 amino acids: CATSSQPRTSENTGELFF. The CDR3 DNA is TGTGCCACCAGCAGCCAACCCCGGACTAGCGAGAACACCGGGGAGCTGTTTTTT.

The V and J genes are TRBV4-1 and TRBJ2-7; the match to TRBD1 covers 8 bases. J gave up 5 bases and V 0 bases, and 9 bases lay outside the gene matches. CDR1 and CDR2 from the germline V gene are MGHRA and YSYEKL. The CDR3 consists of 16 residues. The CDR3 sequence is CASSQDDRGLLHEQYF. The DNA for the CDR3 is TGCGCCAGCAGCCAAGACGACAGGGGCCTTCTGCACGAGCAGTACTTC.

The chain recombines TRBV5-1 with TRBJ2-1; maybe TRBD2 (6 bases). The germline CDR1 and CDR2 sequences are SGHRS and YFSETQ. The V and J ends lost 3 bases and 3 bases respectively, with 16 bases between them. This CDR3 is 16 amino acids long. CDR3 loop: CASSSAPGGVYNEQFF. As DNA, the CDR3 is TGCGCCAGCAGCTCGGCCCCCGGAGGGGTCTACAATGAGCAGTTCTTC.

The V gene is TRBV5-1, the J gene TRBJ2-5; 8 nucleotides align to TRBD1. CDR3 length equals 14 residues. J was trimmed by 7 bases and V by 4 bases; bases with no gene match: 9. Per the germline V gene, CDR1 is SGHRS and CDR2 is YFSETQ. The CDR3 here is CASSPGQAWGTQYF. CDR3 DNA sequence: TGCGCCAGCAGCCCGGGACAGGCCTGGGGGACCCAGTACTTC.

This chain links TRBV6-1 with TRBJ2-1; 8 positions match TRBD2. Losses at the gene ends were 3 bases for V and 5 bases for J; bases not matched to a gene: 6. Germline V gives CDR1 MNHNS, CDR2 SASEGT. This CDR3 has 15 amino acids. The CDR3 nucleotides read TGTGCCAGCAGTGAGGTCGGGAGGGGCCACAATGAGCAGTTCTTC. As protein: CASSEVGRGHNEQFF.

The chain couples TRBV7-6 to TRBJ1-4, with 12 bases that match TRBD1. Germline CDR1 is SGHVS and CDR2 is FNYEAQ. The CDR3 length is 17 residues. The ends lost 5 bases at V and 4 bases at J; junction bases unmatched: 8. CDR3 sequence reads: CASSGTGGNHYNEKLFF. In DNA form, the CDR3 reads TGTGCCAGCAGCGGGACAGGGGGCAACCATTATAATGAAAAACTGTTTTTT.

This sequence joins TRBV28 and TRBJ2-7; 10 positions agree with TRBD2. This CDR3 has 15 residues. The V segment lost 6 bases and the J segment 5 bases; nucleotides outside the gene matches: 10. Germline lookup yields CDR1 MDHEN and CDR2 SYDVKM. CDR3 sequence reads: CASRPPSGSLHEQYF. The CDR3 DNA is TGTGCCAGCAGACCACCTAGCGGGAGTTTGCACGAGCAGTACTTC.

This clone was seen a handful of times. The rearrangement links TRBV19 to TRBJ1-1; D unresolved. Germline loops: CDR1 LNHDA, CDR2 SQIVND (reference sequence). Trimming left V 5 bases short and J 1 base short, with 11 bases between. The length of the CDR3 is 14 residues. Written as DNA, the CDR3 is TGTGCCAGTAGTGACAACGGATGGAACACTGAAGCTTTCTTT. Translating it yields CASSDNGWNTEAFF.

This chain's CDR3 is CASSQGLLQTQYF. The CDR3 DNA reads TGCGCCAGCAGCCAAGGACTCCTACAGACCCAGTACTTC. This chain joins TRBV4-3 and TRBJ2-5; D remains unclear. CDR1 and CDR2 from the germline V gene are LGHNA and YSLEER. V lost 1 base to trimming and J lost 6 bases, with 9 bases between them. CDR3 size: 13 residues.

The chain recombines TRBV4-3 with TRBJ2-1; 10 bases fit TRBD2. The trim removed 0 bases at V and 2 bases at J, leaving 4 bases unmatched. Germline loops: CDR1 LGHNA, CDR2 YSLEER. This CDR3 has 17 residues. The CDR3 sequence is CASSQDPGLAAYNEQFF. In DNA form, the CDR3 reads TGCGCCAGCAGCCAAGATCCCGGACTAGCGGCCTACAATGAGCAGTTCTTC.

This rearrangement joins TRBV30 to TRBJ2-7, with TRBD2 matching 8 bases. V was clipped by 3 bases and J by 2 bases; unmatched bases: 12. The length of the CDR3 is 16 residues. Germline V gene sequence: CDR1 GTSNPN, CDR2 SVGIG (reference sequence). The CDR3: CAWSELPPTSAYEQYF. CDR3 DNA: TGTGCCTGGAGCGAACTTCCCCCGACTAGCGCCTACGAGCAGTACTTC.

J is TRBJ2-7 and V is TRBV29-1, with D tentatively TRBD2 (6 bases). The V gene lost 0 bases and the J gene lost 5 bases, with 17 bases spanning the gap. The germline CDR1 and CDR2 sequences are SQVTM and ANQGSEA. CDR3 length: 15 residues. CDR3 bases: TGCAGCGTTGAAGATTCACGGTCCGGGAGAGACGAGCAGTACTTC. Protein sequence: CSVEDSRSGRDEQYF.

The rearrangement joins TRBV12-2 to TRBJ2-3; the D segment call TRBD2 is taken from the table without a DNA check. TRBV12-2 is tagged as a pseudogene. The CDR3 covers 15 residues. The CDR3 nucleotides read TGTGCAAGTCGCTTAGGACTAGCAGGGGCGTTCACGCAGTATTTT. Protein: CASRLGLAGAFTQYF.

The DNA for the CDR3 is TGCGCCAGCAGCTTGCCCGACAGGGTCTCCAACTATGGCTACACCTTC. Translated, it gives CASSLPDRVSNYGYTF. This chain links TRBV5-1 with TRBJ1-2; 7 nucleotides agree with TRBD1. The CDR3 consists of 16 residues. Per the germline V gene, CDR1 is SGHRS and CDR2 is YFSETQ. V gave up 1 base and J gave up 2 bases; unmatched junction bases: 8.

V is TRBV27 and J is TRBJ2-7; D gene ambiguous. The CDR3 sequence is 13 residues long. Trimming cost V 2 bases and J 2 bases, with 7 bases left between them. The germline gives CDR1 MNHEY, CDR2 SMNVEV (reference sequence). The CDR3 loop reads CASSLRPTYEQYF. DNA for the CDR3: TGTGCCAGCAGTTTACGTCCTACCTACGAGCAGTACTTC.

This clone was picked up a small number of times. The chain couples TRBV19 to TRBJ2-3; D is ambiguous. Trimming took off 0 bases at V and 10 bases at J, with 8 bases between the two ends. Per germline, CDR1 LNHDA and CDR2 SQIVND (reference sequence). The length of the CDR3 is 12 residues. The CDR3 DNA reads TGTGCCAGTAGTATAGACTCCCGTGCGCAGTATTTT. This codes for CASSIDSRAQYF.

J is TRBJ1-5 and V is TRBV18; no definite D call. Germline V lookup: CDR1 KGHSH, CDR2 LQKENI. The V gene lost 3 bases and the J gene lost 3 bases, with 6 bases spanning the gap. CDR3 size: 13 residues. The CDR3 sequence is CASSPRHNQPQHF. The CDR3 DNA is TGTGCCAGCTCACCCAGGCACAATCAGCCCCAGCATTTT.

CDR3 nucleotide sequence: TGTGCCAGCAGTCAGTATAGCAATCAGCCCCAGCATTTT. It is translated as CASSQYSNQPQHF. The chain combines TRBV28 with TRBJ1-5; D remains unclear. The length of the CDR3 is 13 residues. Trimming took off 5 bases at V and 0 bases at J, with 5 bases between the two ends. The germline gives CDR1 MDHEN, CDR2 SYDVKM.

This clone occurred a few times. The chain recombines TRBV11-3 with TRBJ1-2, with a weak D call TRBD1 (6 bases). V was shortened by 1 base and J by 11 bases, with 11 bases between the two germline ends. Germline V gene lookup returns CDR1 SGHNT and CDR2 YENEEA. The length of the CDR3 is 12 residues. In DNA, the CDR3 is TGTGCCAGCAGCTTAGTGGGCCAGGGGTACACCTTC. Translation gives CASSLVGQGYTF.

The chain recombines TRBV27 with TRBJ2-1, with 10 bases identical to TRBD2. Trimming took 2 bases from V and 4 from J; bases not matched to a gene: 8. The V gene's germline CDR1 is MNHEY and CDR2 SMNVEV (reference sequence). This CDR3 is 17 amino acids long. CDR3 coding DNA: TGTGCCAGCAGTTTAGGGCCCGGGACTAGCGTTTACAATGAGCAGTTCTTC. Protein product: CASSLGPGTSVYNEQFF.

The chain combines TRBV15 with TRBJ2-1, with D tentatively TRBD1 (7 bases). The CDR3 sequence is 16 residues long. V shed 0 bases and J shed 6 bases, with 15 bases lying between them. CDR1 and CDR2 from the germline V gene are LNHNV and YYDKDF (reference sequence). In nucleotides, the CDR3 is TGTGCCACCAGCAGAGATTGGCAGGGGGGCTTCAATGAGCAGTTCTTC. Its translation: CATSRDWQGGFNEQFF.

The CDR3 sequence is CASSQQGVPFSGNTIYF. The CDR3 nucleotides read TGTGCCAGCAGCCAACAGGGGGTCCCCTTCTCTGGAAACACCATATATTTT. The V gene is TRBV13, the J gene TRBJ1-3, with 8 bases fitting TRBD1. The CDR3 has 17 amino acids. Germline CDR1 and CDR2: PRHDT and FYEKMQ (reference sequence). The V segment lost 5 bases and the J segment 0 bases; nucleotides outside the gene matches: 9.

The chain has TRBV4-3 and TRBJ1-1; TRBD1 matches 8 bases. This CDR3 is 17 amino acids long. Losses at the gene ends were 0 bases for V and 6 bases for J; bases not matched to a gene: 12. CDR1 is LGHNA and CDR2 is YSLEER in the germline V gene. CDR3 residues: CASSQERPGTGLSEAFF. The CDR3 DNA follows: TGCGCCAGCAGCCAAGAACGCCCCGGGACAGGCCTATCTGAAGCTTTCTTT.

V is TRBV7-8 and J is TRBJ2-1, with D possibly being TRBD1 (7 bases). Germline lookup yields CDR1 SGHVS and CDR2 FQNEAQ. V was pared by 5 bases and J by 7 bases, with 18 bases between. This CDR3 has 15 residues. CDR3 loop: CASSQGGEFANEQFF. Written as DNA, the CDR3 is TGTGCCAGCAGCCAGGGGGGCGAGTTTGCAAATGAGCAGTTCTTC.

The V call is TRBV7-2, the J call TRBJ1-3, with D maybe TRBD1 (5 bases). V lost 6 bases and J lost 1, with 22 bases in between. Per the germline V gene, CDR1 is SGHTA and CDR2 is FQGNSA. The CDR3 covers 18 residues. The DNA for the CDR3 is TGTGCCAGCAGACCTCCCAGGGAAGTAGCGGAGTCTGGAAACACCATATATTTT. It encodes CASRPPREVAESGNTIYF.

The CDR3 reads CASSRRPTGPYEQYF. In DNA form, the CDR3 reads TGTGCCAGCAGCCGCCGCCCAACAGGTCCCTACGAGCAGTACTTC. This chain connects TRBV7-9 to TRBJ2-7, with D possibly TRBD1 on 5 matching bases. V lost 5 bases to trimming and J lost 2 bases, with 16 bases between them. Looked up from germline, CDR1 is SEHNR and CDR2 is FQNEAQ (reference sequence). This CDR3 region has 15 residues.